This T cell receptor beta chain was sequenced for a study of cytomegalovirus exposure and HLA in healthy donors. Study-level findings and limits: Relative to equally common others, HLA-associated TCR beta chains showed greater clonal expansion in a later analysis. The authors assumed roughly uniform sequencing depth across donors for presence/absence analyses.

PCR primers comprised 60 Vbeta and 13 Jbeta primers. Clones were sequenced by immunoSEQ multiplex PCR, and TCRdb holds only the in-frame ones, with some missing. The top ten hold around 4% of the sample, which has some 100,000 clones, around three quarters seen once. In the case of this clone: Its antigen is not known. Its ends do not fully match the called genes, so a read error is possible.

The clonotype comes from a female donor in good health and CMV-seropositive. The sample was PBMCs.

CDR3 region: CASSFGQTLAKNSQYF. CDR3 DNA: TGTGCCAGCAGCTTCGGACAGACCCTAGCCAAAAACAGTCAGTACTTC. The genes are TRBV2 and TRBJ2-4; maybe TRBD1 (6 bases). The CDR3 is made up of 16 amino acids. Germline V gene data show CDR1 as SNHLY and CDR2 as FYNNEI. The entire variable domain, with the rest obtained from reference TRBV2 and TRBJ2-4, is as follows: EPEVTQTPSHQVTQMGQEVILRCVPISNHLYFYWYRQILGQKVEFLVSFYNNEISEKSEIFDDQFSVERPDGSNFTLKIRSTKLEDSAMYFCASSFGQTLAKNSQYFGAGTRLSVL.